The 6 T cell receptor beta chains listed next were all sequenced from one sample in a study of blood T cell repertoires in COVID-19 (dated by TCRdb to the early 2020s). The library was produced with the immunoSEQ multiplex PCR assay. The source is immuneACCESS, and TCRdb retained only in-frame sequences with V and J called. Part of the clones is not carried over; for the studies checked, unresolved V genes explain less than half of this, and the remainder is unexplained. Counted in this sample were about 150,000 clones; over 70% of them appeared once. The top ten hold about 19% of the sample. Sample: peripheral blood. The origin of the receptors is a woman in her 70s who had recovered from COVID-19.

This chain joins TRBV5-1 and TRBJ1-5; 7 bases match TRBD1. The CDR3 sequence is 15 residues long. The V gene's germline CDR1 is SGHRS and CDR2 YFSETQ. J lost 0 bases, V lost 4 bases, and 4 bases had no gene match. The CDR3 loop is CASSQGQNSNQPQHF. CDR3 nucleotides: TGCGCCAGCAGCCAGGGACAGAATAGCAATCAGCCCCAGCATTTT.

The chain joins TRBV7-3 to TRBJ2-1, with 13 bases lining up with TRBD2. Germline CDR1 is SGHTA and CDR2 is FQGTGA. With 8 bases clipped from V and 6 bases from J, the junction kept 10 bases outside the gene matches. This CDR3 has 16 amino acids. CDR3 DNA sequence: TGTGCCAGCGGACCTCCGGGACTAGCGGGGCTCAATGAGCAGTTCTTC. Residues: CASGPPGLAGLNEQFF.

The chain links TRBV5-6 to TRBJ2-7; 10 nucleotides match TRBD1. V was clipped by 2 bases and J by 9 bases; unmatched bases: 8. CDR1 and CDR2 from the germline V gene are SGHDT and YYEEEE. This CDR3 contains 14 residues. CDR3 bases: TGTGCCAGCAGCTTCACCGGGACAGGGGCTGTGCAGTACTTC. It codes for CASSFTGTGAVQYF.

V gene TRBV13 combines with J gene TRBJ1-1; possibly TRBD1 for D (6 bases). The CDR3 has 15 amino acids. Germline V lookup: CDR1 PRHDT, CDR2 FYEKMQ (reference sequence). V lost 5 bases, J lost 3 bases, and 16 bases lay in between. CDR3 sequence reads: CASSPLGGIYTEAFF. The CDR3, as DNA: TGTGCCAGCAGCCCATTAGGGGGTATATACACTGAAGCTTTCTTT.

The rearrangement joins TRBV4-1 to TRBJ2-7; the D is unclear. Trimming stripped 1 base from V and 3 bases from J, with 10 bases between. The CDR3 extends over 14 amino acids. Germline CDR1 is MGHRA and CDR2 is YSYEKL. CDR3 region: CASSQGFRFYEQYF. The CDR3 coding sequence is TGCGCCAGCAGCCAAGGGTTCAGATTCTACGAGCAGTACTTC.

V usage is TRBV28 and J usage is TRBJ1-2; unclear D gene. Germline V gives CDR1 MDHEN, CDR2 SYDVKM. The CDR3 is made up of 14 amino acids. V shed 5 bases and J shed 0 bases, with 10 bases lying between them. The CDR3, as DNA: TGTGCCAGCAGTCCCGCGGCGGCTAACTATGGCTACACCTTC. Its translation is CASSPAAANYGYTF.